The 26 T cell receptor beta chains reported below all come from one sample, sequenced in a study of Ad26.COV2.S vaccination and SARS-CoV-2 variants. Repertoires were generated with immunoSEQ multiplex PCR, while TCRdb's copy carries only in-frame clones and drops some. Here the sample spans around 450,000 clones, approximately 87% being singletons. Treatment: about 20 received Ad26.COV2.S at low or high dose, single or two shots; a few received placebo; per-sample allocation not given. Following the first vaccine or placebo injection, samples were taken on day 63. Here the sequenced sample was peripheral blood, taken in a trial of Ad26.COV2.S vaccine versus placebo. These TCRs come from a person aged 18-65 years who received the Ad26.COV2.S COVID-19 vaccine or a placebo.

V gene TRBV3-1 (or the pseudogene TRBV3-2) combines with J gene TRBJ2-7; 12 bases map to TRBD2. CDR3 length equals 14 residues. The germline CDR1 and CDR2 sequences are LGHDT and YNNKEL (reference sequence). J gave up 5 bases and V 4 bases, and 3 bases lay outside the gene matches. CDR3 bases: TGTGCCAGCAGCCCAGGACTAGCGGGACACGAGCAGTACTTC. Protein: CASSPGLAGHEQYF.

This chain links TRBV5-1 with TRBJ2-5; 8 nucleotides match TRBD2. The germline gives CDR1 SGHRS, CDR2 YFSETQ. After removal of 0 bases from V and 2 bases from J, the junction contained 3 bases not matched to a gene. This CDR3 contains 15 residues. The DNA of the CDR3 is TGCGCCAGCAGCTTGGTTCGGGGGGGACAAGAGACCCAGTACTTC. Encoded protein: CASSLVRGGQETQYF.

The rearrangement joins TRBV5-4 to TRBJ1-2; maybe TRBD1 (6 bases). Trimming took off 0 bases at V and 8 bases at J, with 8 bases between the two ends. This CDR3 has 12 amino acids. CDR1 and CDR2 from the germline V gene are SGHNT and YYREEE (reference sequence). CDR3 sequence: CASSLAGDGYTF. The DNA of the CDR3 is TGTGCCAGCAGCTTGGCAGGGGACGGCTACACCTTC.

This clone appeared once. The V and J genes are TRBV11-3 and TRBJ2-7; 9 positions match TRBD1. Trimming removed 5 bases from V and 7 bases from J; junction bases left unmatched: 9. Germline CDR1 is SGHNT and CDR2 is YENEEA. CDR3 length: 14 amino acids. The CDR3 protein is CASSADRGFGEQYF. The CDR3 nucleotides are TGTGCCAGCAGCGCGGACAGGGGATTTGGGGAGCAGTACTTC.

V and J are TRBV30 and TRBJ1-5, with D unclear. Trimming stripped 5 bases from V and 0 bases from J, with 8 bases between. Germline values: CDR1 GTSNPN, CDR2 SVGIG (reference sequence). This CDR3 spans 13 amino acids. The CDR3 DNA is TGTGCCTGGGCGCAGGATAGCAATCAGCCCCAGCATTTT. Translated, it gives CAWAQDSNQPQHF.

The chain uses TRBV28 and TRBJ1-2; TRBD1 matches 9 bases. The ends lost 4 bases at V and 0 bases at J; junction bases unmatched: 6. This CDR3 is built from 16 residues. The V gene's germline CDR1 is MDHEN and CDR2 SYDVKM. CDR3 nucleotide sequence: TGTGCCAGCAGTTCACACCGGACAGGGGCTAACTATGGCTACACCTTC. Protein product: CASSSHRTGANYGYTF.

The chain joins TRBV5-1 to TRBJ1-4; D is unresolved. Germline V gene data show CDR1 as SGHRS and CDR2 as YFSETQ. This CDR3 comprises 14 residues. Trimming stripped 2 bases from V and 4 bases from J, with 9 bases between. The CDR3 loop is CASSFQEGNEKLFF. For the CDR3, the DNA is TGCGCCAGCAGCTTCCAGGAGGGTAATGAAAAACTGTTTTTT.

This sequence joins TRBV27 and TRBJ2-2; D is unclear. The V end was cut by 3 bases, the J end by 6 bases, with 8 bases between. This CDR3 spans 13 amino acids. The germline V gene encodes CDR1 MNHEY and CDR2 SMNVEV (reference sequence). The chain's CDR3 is CASSFSRSGELFF. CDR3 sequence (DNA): TGTGCCAGCAGTTTTTCGCGCTCCGGGGAGCTGTTTTTT.

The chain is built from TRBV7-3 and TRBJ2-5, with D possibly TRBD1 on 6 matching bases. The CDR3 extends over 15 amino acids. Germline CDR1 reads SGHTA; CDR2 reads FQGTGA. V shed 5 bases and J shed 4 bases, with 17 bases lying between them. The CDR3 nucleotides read TGTGCCAGCAGCACCGGAAGGACAGAGGCAGAGACCCAGTACTTC. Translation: CASSTGRTEAETQYF.

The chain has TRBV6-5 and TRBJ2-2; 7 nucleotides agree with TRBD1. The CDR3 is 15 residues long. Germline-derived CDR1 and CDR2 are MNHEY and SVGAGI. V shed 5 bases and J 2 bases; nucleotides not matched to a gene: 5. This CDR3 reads CASSRDSPNTGELFF. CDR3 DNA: TGTGCCAGCAGTCGGGACAGCCCTAACACCGGGGAGCTGTTTTTT.

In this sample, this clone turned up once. This chain's CDR3 is CASSLELRDIDGYTF. The CDR3 coding sequence is TGCGCCAGCAGCTTGGAACTCCGGGACATTGATGGCTACACCTTC. The rearrangement links TRBV5-1 to TRBJ1-2, with D possibly TRBD1 on 6 matching bases. Germline V gene sequence: CDR1 SGHRS, CDR2 YFSETQ. With 0 bases removed from V and 6 bases from J, the gap between germline ends came to 15 bases. This CDR3 is built from 15 residues.

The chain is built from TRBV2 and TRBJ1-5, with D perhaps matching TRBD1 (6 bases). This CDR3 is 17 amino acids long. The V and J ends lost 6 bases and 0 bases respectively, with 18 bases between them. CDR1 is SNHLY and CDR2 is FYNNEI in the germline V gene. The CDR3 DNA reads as TGTGCCAGCAGCCCTGCGGGGGGCGTCAATAGCAATCAGCCCCAGCATTTT. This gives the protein CASSPAGGVNSNQPQHF.

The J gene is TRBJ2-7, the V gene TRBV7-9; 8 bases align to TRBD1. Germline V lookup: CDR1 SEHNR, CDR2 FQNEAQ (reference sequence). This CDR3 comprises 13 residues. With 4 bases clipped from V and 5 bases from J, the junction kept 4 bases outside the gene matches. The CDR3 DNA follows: TGTGCCAGCAGCTACCCGACAGGGGACGAGCAGTACTTC. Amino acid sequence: CASSYPTGDEQYF.

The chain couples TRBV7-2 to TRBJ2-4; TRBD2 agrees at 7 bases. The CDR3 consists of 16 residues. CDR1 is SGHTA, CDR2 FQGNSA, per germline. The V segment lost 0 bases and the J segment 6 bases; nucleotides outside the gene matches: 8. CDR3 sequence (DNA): TGTGCCAGCAGCTTAGCGCGGGGGATGGGGTCAAACATTCAGTACTTC. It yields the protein CASSLARGMGSNIQYF.

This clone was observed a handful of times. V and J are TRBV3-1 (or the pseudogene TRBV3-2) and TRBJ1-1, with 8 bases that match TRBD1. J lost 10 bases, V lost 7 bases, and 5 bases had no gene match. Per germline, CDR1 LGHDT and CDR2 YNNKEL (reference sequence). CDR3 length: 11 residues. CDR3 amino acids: CASNGGTGAFF. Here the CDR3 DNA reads TGTGCCAGCAACGGGGGGACAGGAGCTTTCTTT.

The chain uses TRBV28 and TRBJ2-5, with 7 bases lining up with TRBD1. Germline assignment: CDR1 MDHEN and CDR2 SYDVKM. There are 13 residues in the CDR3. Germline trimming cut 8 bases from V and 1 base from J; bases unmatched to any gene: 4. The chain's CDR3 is CASLRQGQETQYF. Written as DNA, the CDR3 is TGTGCCAGCTTGAGACAGGGCCAAGAGACCCAGTACTTC.

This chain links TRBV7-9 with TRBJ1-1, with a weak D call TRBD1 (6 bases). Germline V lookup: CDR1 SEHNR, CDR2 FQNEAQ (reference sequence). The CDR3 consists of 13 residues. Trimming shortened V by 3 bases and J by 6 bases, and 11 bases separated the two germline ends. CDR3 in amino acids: CASSLLQGPEAFF. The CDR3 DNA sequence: TGTGCCAGCAGCTTGCTCCAGGGGCCTGAAGCTTTCTTT.

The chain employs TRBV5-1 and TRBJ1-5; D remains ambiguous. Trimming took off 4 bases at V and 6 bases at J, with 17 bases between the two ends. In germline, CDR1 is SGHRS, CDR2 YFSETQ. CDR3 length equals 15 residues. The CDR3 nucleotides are TGCGCCAGCAGCATAGGGAACTCATTTGGTCAGCCCCAGCATTTT. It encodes CASSIGNSFGQPQHF.

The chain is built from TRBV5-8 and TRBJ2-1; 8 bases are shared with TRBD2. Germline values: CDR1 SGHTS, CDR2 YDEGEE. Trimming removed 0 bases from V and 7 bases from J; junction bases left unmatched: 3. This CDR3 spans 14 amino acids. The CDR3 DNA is TGTGCCAGCAGCTTGGAGCGGGGGCTGAATGAGCAGTTCTTC. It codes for CASSLERGLNEQFF.

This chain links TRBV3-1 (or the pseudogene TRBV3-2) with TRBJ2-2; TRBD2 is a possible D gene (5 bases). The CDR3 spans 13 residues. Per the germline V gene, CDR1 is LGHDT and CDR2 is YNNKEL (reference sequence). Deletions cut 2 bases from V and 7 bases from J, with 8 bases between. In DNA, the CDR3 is TGTGCCAGCAGCCAACGGGGTAACGGGGAGCTGTTTTTT. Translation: CASSQRGNGELFF.

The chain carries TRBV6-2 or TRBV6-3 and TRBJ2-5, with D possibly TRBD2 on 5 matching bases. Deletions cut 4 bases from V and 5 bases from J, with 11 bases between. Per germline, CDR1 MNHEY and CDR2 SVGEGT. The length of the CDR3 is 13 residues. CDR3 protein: CASSSGNGETQYF. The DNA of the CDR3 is TGTGCCAGCAGTTCCGGGAATGGGGAGACCCAGTACTTC.

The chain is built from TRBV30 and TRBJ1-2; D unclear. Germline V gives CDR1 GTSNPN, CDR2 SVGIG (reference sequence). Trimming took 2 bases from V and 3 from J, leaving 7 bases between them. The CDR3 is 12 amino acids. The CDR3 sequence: CAWSREDYGYTF. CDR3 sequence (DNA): TGTGCCTGGAGTCGCGAGGACTATGGCTACACCTTC.

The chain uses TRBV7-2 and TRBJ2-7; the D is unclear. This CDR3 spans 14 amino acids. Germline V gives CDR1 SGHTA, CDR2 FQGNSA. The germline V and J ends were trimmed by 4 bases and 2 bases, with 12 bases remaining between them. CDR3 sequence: CASSSRKGAYEQYF. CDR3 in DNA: TGTGCCAGCAGCTCCCGGAAAGGAGCCTACGAGCAGTACTTC. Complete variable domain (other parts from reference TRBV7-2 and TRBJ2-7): GAGVSQSPSNKVTEKGKDVELRCDPISGHTALYWYRQSLGQGLEFLIYFQGNSAPDKSGLPSDRFSAERTGGSVSTLTIQRTQQEDSAVYLCASSSRKGAYEQYFGPGTRLTVT.

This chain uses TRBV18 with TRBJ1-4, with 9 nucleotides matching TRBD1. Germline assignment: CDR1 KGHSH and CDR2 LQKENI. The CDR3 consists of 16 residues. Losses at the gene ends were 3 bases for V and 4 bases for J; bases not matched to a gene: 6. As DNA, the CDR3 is TGTGCCAGCTCACCCGGACAGGGGATCATTAATGAAAAACTGTTTTTT. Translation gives CASSPGQGIINEKLFF.

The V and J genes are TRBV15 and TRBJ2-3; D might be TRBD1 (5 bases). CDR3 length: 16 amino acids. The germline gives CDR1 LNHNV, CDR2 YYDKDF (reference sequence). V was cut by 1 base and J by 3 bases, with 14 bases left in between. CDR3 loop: CATSRGKGQGTDTQYF. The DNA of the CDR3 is TGTGCCACCAGCAGAGGGAAGGGCCAGGGAACAGATACGCAGTATTTT.

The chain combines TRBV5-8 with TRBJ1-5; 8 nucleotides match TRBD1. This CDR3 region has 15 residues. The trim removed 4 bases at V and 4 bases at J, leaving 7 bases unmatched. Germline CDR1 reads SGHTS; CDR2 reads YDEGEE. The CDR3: CASSLGQAANQPQHF. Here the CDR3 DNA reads TGTGCCAGCAGCCTGGGACAGGCTGCGAATCAGCCCCAGCATTTT. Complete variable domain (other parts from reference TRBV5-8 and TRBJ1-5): EAGVTQSPTHLIKTRGQQATLRCSPISGHTSVYWYQQALGLGLQFLLWYDEGEERNRGNFPPRFSGRQFPNYSSELNVNALELEDSALYLCASSLGQAANQPQHFGDGTRLSIL.